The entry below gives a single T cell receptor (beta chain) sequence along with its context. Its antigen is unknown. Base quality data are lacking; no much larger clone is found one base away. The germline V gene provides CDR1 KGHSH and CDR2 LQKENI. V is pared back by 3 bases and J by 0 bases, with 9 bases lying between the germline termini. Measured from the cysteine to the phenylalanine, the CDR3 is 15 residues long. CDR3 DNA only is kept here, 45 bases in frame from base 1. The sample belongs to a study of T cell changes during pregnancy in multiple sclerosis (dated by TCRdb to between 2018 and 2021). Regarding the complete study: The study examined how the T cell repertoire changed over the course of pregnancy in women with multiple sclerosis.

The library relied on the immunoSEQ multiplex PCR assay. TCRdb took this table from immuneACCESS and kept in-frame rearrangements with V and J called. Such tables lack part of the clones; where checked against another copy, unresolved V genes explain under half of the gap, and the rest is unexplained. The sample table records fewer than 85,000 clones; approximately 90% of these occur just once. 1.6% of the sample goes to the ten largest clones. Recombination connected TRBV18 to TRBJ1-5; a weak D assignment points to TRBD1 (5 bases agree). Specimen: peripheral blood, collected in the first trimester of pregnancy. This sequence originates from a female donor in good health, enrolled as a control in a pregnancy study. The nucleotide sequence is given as TGTGCCAGCTCACCCCGGGGGAATAGCAATCAGCCCCAGCATTTT. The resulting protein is CASSPRGNSNQPQHF.